The clone carrying this TCR beta chain was recorded a few times. This sample was included in a study of T cells in Graves' hyperthyroidism and ophthalmopathy. Amplification of TCR beta CDR3 regions was performed using RNA transcripts as template. The study used the HTBI primer set for a first-round RT-PCR of the TCR CDR3. TCRdb independently ran MiXCR on the multiplex PCR reads; one entry per CDR3 protein. The table records under 400,000 distinct CDR3 sequences, roughly 20% of them present only once. Patients aged 18 to 65 had newly diagnosed hyperthyroidism of under 2 months' duration. Diagnoses rested on clinical symptoms, serum thyroxine and TRAb, thyroid ultrasound and orbital computed tomography. V was pared by 0 bases and J by 7 bases, with 4 bases of the junction left unmatched. The germline CDR1 and CDR2 sequences are SGHRS and YFSETQ. The CDR3 length is 14 residues.

The chain uses TRBV5-1 and TRBJ1-1; 9 bases line up with TRBD1. The sequence was obtained from a woman aged 45-65 years with Graves' hyperthyroidism. Material for sequencing was blood. The CDR3 region is CASSLDTGGGEAFF. The DNA of the CDR3 is TGCGCCAGCAGCTTGGATACAGGGGGCGGTGAAGCTTTCTTT.